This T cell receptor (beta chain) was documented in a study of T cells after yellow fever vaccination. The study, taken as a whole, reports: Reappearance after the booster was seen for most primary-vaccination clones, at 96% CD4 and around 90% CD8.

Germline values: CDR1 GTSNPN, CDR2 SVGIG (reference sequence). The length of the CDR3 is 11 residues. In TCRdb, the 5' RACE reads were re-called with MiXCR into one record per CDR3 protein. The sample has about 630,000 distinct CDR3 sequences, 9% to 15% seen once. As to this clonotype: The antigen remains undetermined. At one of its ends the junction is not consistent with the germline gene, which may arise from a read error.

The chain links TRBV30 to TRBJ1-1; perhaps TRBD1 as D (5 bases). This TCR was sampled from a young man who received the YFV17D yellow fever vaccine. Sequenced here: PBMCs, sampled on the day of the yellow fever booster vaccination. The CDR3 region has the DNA TGTGCCTGGAGTGTCAGTGCGACAGCTGTCTTT. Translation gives CAWSVSATAVF.